This entry features one T cell receptor (beta chain) sequence. Its specificity is unknown. These data belong to a study of blood T cells in healthy people across ages. Whole-study results and caveats: While age rose, TCR beta diversity per million T cells dropped in a roughly linear way.

It was with a sample-barcoded 5' primer and a J-beta primer mix that a second PCR of roughly 7 to 12 cycles was run. All cDNA molecules were each tagged by a template-switch adaptor with 12 random nucleotides. TCRdb used MiXCR to reprocess the 5' RACE reads, holding one entry per CDR3 protein. The table lists 750,000 to 850,000 distinct CDR3 sequences, 20% to 25% of them singletons. These data were likewise used in another study, on T cells of mothers and their children.

Sequencing input: blood. The TCR originated in a boy between 10 and 17 years old in good health.

DNA of the CDR3: TGTGCCAGCAGTTTGGACCCCGGGCGCCCAGAGACCCAGTACTTC. It encodes CASSLDPGRPETQYF. The rearrangement uses TRBV28 and TRBJ2-5; D gene ambiguous. The CDR3 is 15 amino acids. The V and J ends lost 3 bases and 4 bases respectively, with 15 bases between them. CDR1 MDHEN and CDR2 SYDVKM come from the germline V gene. The full variable domain, completed using reference TRBV28 and TRBJ2-5, is DVKVTQSSRYLVKRTGEKVFLECVQDMDHENMFWYRQDPGLGLRLIYFSYDVKMKEKGDIPEGYSVSREKKERFSLILESASTNQTSMYLCASSLDPGRPETQYFGPGTRLLVL.